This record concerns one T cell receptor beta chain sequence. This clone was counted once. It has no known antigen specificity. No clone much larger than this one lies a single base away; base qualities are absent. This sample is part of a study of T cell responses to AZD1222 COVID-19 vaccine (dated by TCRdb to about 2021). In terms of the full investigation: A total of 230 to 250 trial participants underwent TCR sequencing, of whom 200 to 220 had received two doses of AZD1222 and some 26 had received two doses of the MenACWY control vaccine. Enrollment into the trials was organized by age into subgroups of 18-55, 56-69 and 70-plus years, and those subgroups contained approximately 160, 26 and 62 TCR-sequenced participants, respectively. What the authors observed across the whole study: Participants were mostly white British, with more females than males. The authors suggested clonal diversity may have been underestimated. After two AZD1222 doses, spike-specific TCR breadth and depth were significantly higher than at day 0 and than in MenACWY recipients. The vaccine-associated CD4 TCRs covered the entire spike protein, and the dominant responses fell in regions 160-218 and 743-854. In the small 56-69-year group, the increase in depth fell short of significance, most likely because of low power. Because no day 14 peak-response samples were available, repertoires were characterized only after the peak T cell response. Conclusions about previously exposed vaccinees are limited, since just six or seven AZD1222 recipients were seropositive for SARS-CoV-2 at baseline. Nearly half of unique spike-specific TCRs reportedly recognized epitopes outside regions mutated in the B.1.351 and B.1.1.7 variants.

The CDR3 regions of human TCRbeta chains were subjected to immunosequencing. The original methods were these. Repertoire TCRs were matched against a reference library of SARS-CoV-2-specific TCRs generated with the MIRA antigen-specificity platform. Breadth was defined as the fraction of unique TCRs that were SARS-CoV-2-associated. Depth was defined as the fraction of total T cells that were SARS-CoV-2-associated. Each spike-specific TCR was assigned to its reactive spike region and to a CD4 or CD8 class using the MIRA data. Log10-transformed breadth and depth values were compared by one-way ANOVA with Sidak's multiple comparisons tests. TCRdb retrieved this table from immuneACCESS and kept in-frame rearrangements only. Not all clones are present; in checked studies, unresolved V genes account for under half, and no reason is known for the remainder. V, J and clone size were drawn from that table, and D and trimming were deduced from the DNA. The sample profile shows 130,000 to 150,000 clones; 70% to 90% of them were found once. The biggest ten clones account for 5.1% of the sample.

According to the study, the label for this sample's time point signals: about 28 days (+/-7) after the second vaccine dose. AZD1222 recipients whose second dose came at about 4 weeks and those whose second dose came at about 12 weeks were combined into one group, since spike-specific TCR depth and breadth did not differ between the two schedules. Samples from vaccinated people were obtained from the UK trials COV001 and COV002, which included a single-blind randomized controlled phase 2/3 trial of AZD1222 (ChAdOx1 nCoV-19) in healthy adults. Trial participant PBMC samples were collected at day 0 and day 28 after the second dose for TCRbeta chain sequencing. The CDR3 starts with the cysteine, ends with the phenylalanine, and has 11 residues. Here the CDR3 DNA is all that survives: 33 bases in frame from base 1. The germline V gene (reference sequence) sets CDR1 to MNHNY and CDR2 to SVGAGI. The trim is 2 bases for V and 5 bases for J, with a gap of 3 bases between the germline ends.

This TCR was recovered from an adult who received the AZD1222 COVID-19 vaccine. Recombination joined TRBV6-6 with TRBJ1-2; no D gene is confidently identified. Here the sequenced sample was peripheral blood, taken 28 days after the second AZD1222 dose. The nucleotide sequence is TGTGCCAGCAGTTACCTTTATGGCTACACCTTC. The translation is CASSYLYGYTF.